These 19 T cell receptor beta chains were all obtained from the same sample, sequenced in a study of shared clonotypes between healthy human individuals. The assay was immunoSEQ multiplex PCR, and TCRdb's table has in-frame clones only and misses some. This sample has about 730,000 clones, with just under 75% found just once. Sequencing was carried out using memory CD4+ T cells sorted from blood. Stated subset: CD45RA-negative fraction. All receptors come from a woman younger than 45 in good health.

The chain has TRBV2 and TRBJ2-4; 12 bases map to TRBD2. CDR3 length: 14 residues. From germline, CDR1 is SNHLY and CDR2 FYNNEI. After removal of 7 bases from V and 4 bases from J, the junction contained 2 bases not matched to a gene. As DNA, the CDR3 is TGTGCCAGCATCGGACTAGCGGGAAAAAACATTCAGTACTTC. This gives the protein CASIGLAGKNIQYF.

This clone was found a few times. This sequence joins TRBV5-1 and TRBJ2-6, with 12 bases fitting TRBD2. Trimming at V came to 2 bases and at J to 3 bases, leaving 6 bases not matched to a gene. Germline-derived CDR1 and CDR2 are SGHRS and YFSETQ. The CDR3 is 18 residues long. The CDR3 here is CASSFLAGGPVGANVLTF. CDR3 sequence (DNA): TGCGCCAGCAGCTTCCTAGCGGGAGGGCCGGTTGGGGCCAACGTCCTGACTTTC.

V and J are TRBV14 and TRBJ2-7; 12 positions agree with TRBD2. The CDR3 consists of 14 residues. Germline CDR1 reads SGHDN; CDR2 reads FVKESK. V shed 6 bases, J shed 5 bases, and the junction held 5 bases outside the gene matches. CDR3: CASRPTSGSNEQYF. The DNA for the CDR3 is TGTGCCAGCAGACCGACTAGCGGGAGCAACGAGCAGTACTTC.

The chain combines TRBV14 with TRBJ2-3; either TRBD1 or TRBD2 may fit D (5 bases each). V lost 3 bases to trimming and J lost 1 base, with 11 bases between them. Germline V gene sequence: CDR1 SGHDN, CDR2 FVKESK. The CDR3 extends over 15 amino acids. CDR3 coding DNA: TGTGCCAGCAGCCACAGACGGGGCGGCACAGATACGCAGTATTTT. As protein: CASSHRRGGTDTQYF. Full variable domain (remainder filled in from reference TRBV14 and TRBJ2-3): EAGVTQFPSHSVIEKGQTVTLRCDPISGHDNLYWYRRVMGKEIKFLLHFVKESKQDESGMPNNRFLAERTGGTYSTLKVQPAELEDSGVYFCASSHRRGGTDTQYFGPGTRLTVL.

This chain uses TRBV5-4 with TRBJ2-1, with 8 bases fitting TRBD2. V lost 2 bases, J lost 7 bases, and 5 bases stayed unmatched. The CDR3 has 14 amino acids. Germline CDR1 and CDR2: SGHNT and YYREEE (reference sequence). The CDR3 region has the DNA TGTGCCAGCAGCTTCGTAGCGGGAAGGAATGAGCAGTTCTTC. It specifies CASSFVAGRNEQFF.

The chain employs TRBV28 and TRBJ2-2, with 8 bases aligning to TRBD2. Germline trimming cut 3 bases from V and 4 bases from J; bases unmatched to any gene: 4. In germline, CDR1 is MDHEN, CDR2 SYDVKM. This CDR3 has 15 amino acids. This CDR3 reads CASSFHGRGTGELFF. Here the CDR3 DNA reads TGTGCCAGCAGTTTTCACGGGAGGGGCACCGGGGAGCTGTTTTTT.

The rearrangement joins TRBV29-1 to TRBJ2-3; 7 bases agree with TRBD1. V gave up 8 bases and J gave up 3 bases; unmatched junction bases: 5. Germline V gives CDR1 SQVTM, CDR2 ANQGSEA. This CDR3 contains 12 residues. The CDR3 nucleotides read TGCAGCACCGGGACAGCTACAGATACGCAGTATTTT. The encoded protein is CSTGTATDTQYF.

The chain combines TRBV5-1 with TRBJ2-7; TRBD2 matches 7 bases. The CDR3 sequence is 13 residues long. The V gene's germline CDR1 is SGHRS and CDR2 YFSETQ. The junction had 5 bases not matched to a gene; V was cut back by 3 bases and J by 5 bases. The CDR3 is CASSSEGRDEQYF. The CDR3 region has the DNA TGCGCCAGCAGCTCAGAGGGGAGGGACGAGCAGTACTTC.

The V call is TRBV28, the J call TRBJ1-2; possibly TRBD1 for D (6 bases). There are 13 residues in the CDR3. V was pared by 10 bases and J by 3 bases, with 15 bases between. Germline V gene data show CDR1 as MDHEN and CDR2 as SYDVKM. The CDR3 region has the DNA TGTGCCATCCAGCAGGGGCTGGACTATGGCTACACCTTC. Its protein product is CAIQQGLDYGYTF.

The rearrangement joins TRBV10-2 to TRBJ2-5, with 11 bases identical to TRBD2. CDR1 and CDR2 (germline): WSHSY, SAAADI. The CDR3 extends over 13 amino acids. Unmatched junction bases numbered 0, after V lost 6 bases and J lost 3 bases. The CDR3 DNA reads as TGCGCCAGCAGACTAGCGGGAGAAGAGACCCAGTACTTC. Protein: CASRLAGEETQYF.

The V and J genes are TRBV27 and TRBJ2-3, with D possibly TRBD2 on 5 matching bases. This CDR3 has 14 residues. V lost 5 bases and J lost 3, with 12 bases in between. Germline V gene lookup returns CDR1 MNHEY and CDR2 SMNVEV (reference sequence). The CDR3 coding sequence is TGTGCCAGCAGTATAAGACGGGAAACAGATACGCAGTATTTT. Translation: CASSIRRETDTQYF.

This clone has only a few counts. The genes are TRBV27 and TRBJ1-4; D call uncertain. The CDR3 is made up of 18 amino acids. Trimming left V 3 bases short and J 0 bases short, with 17 bases between. The germline CDR1 and CDR2 sequences are MNHEY and SMNVEV (reference sequence). In DNA, the CDR3 is TGTGCCAGCAGTTTTCGGACTCCCAATACTGCAACTAATGAAAAACTGTTTTTT. This translates into CASSFRTPNTATNEKLFF.

The chain combines TRBV7-8 with TRBJ1-4, with 7 bases identical to TRBD1. The V gene end was trimmed by 5 bases and the J gene end by 5 bases; junction bases not matched to a gene: 8. The CDR3 loop spans 15 amino acids. Germline values: CDR1 SGHVS, CDR2 FQNEAQ. CDR3 sequence: CASSVTGTVNEKLFF. The CDR3, as DNA: TGTGCCAGCAGCGTCACCGGGACAGTCAATGAAAAACTGTTTTTT.

The chain combines TRBV30 with TRBJ1-4, with 7 bases identical to TRBD1. V lost 1 base to trimming and J lost 5 bases; unmatched junction nucleotides: 4. The CDR3 spans 14 residues. Germline V gene data show CDR1 as GTSNPN and CDR2 as SVGIG (reference sequence). CDR3 sequence: CAWSEGQMNEKLFF. In DNA form, the CDR3 reads TGTGCCTGGAGTGAGGGACAGATGAATGAAAAACTGTTTTTT.

Worth noting for this clone: Other DNA sequences in this specimen translate into the identical CDR3. The gene calls are TRBV6-5 and TRBJ1-1; D gene uncertain. Per the germline V gene, CDR1 is MNHEY and CDR2 is SVGAGI. Trimming removed 0 bases from V and 1 base from J, with 6 bases in between. The CDR3 spans 14 residues. CDR3 amino acids: CASSYSGGNTEAFF. As DNA, the CDR3 is TGTGCCAGCAGTTACTCAGGTGGGAACACTGAAGCTTTCTTT.

By its share, this clone is medium-sized. The same CDR3 is also encoded by other DNA sequences in this sample. This rearrangement joins TRBV14 to TRBJ1-5; no reliable D call. Germline V CDR1 and CDR2: SGHDN, FVKESK. Trimming stripped 4 bases from V and 4 bases from J, with 8 bases between. The CDR3 contains 13 residues. Here the CDR3 DNA reads TGTGCCAGCAGCCTGACGAGGAATCAGCCCCAGCATTTT. Translation gives CASSLTRNQPQHF.

This chain uses TRBV9 with TRBJ2-7; 7 bases are a match to TRBD2. There are 16 residues in the CDR3. CDR1 is SGDLS, CDR2 YYNGEE, per germline. The V gene end was trimmed by 5 bases and the J gene end by 0 bases; junction bases not matched to a gene: 11. CDR3 nucleotides: TGTGCCAGCAGTCGTCTTAGCGGGCTAAGCTCCTACGAGCAGTACTTC. It translates to CASSRLSGLSSYEQYF.

The sample holds a few counts of this clone. The chain recombines TRBV21-1 with TRBJ1-5; the table's D call, TRBD1, was not checked against the DNA. TRBV21-1 is an annotated pseudogene. The CDR3 consists of 14 residues. In DNA, the CDR3 is TGTGCCAGCATCGACAGTTTGGGCAATCAGCCCCAGCATTTT. It yields the protein CASIDSLGNQPQHF.

Regarding this clone: A read error may explain this, as a much larger clone is one base away. This rearrangement joins TRBV28 to TRBJ2-3; TRBD2 matches 9 bases. The CDR3 spans 14 residues. CDR1 MDHEN and CDR2 SYDVKM come from the germline V gene. With 8 bases clipped from V and 0 bases from J, the junction kept 3 bases outside the gene matches. This chain's CDR3 is CASAAGGSTDTQYF. The CDR3 coding sequence is TGTGCCAGCGCGGCGGGAGGGAGCACAGATACGCAGTATTTT. The full variable domain, with the rest looked up from reference TRBV28 and TRBJ2-3, is DVKVTQSSRYLVKRTGEKVFLECVQDMDHENMFWYRQDPGLGLRLIYFSYDVKMKEKGDIPEGYSVSREKKERFSLILESASTNQTSMYLCASAAGGSTDTQYFGPGTRLTVL.